This section outlines one TCR beta chain sequence together with its context. V was pared by 1 base and J by 5 bases, with 6 bases between. The CDR3 contains 13 residues. Germline V CDR1 and CDR2: MGHRA, YSYEKL. From RNA transcripts, TCR beta CDR3 regions were amplified. TCR CDR3 underwent first-round RT-PCR with the HTBI primer set. One entry per CDR3 protein results from TCRdb running MiXCR on the multiplex PCR reads. The repertoire holds about 500,000 distinct CDR3 sequences, with around 15% as singletons. The data originate from a study of T cells in Graves' hyperthyroidism and ophthalmopathy. The rearrangement uses TRBV4-1 and TRBJ2-1, with unresolved D. The source of this sequence is a woman younger than 35 with Graves' hyperthyroidism. Sequencing input: blood. In nucleotides, the CDR3 is TGCGCCAGCAGCCAAGCCCTAAACAATGAGCAGTTCTTC. Residues: CASSQALNNEQFF.